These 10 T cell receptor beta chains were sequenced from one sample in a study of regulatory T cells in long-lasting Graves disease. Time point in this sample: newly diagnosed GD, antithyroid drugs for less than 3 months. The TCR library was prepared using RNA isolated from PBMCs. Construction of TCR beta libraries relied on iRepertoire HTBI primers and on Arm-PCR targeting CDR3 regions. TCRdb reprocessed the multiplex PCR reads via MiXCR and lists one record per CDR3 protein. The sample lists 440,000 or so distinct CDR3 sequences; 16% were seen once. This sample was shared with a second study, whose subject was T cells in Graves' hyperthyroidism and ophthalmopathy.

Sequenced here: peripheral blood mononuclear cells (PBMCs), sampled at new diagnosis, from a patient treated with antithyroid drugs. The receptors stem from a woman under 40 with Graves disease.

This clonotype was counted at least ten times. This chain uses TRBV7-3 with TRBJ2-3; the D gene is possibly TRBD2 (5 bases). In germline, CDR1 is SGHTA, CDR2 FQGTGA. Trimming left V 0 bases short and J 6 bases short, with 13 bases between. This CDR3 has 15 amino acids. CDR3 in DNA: TGTGCCAGCAGCTTAACCCCTGGACTTGAGGATACGCAGTATTTT. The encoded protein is CASSLTPGLEDTQYF.

The CDR3 reads CASSIRDYNEQFF. As DNA, the CDR3 is TGTGCCAGTAGTATCAGGGACTACAATGAGCAGTTCTTC. V is TRBV19 and J is TRBJ2-1, with D possibly TRBD1 on 5 matching bases. The length of the CDR3 is 13 residues. V was trimmed by 3 bases and J by 3 bases, leaving 6 bases between them. Germline-derived CDR1 and CDR2 are LNHDA and SQIVND (reference sequence).

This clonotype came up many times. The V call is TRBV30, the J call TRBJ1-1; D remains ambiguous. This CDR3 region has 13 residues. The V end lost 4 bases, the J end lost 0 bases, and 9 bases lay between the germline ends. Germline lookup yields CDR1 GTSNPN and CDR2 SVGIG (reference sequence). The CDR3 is CAWTEAMNTEAFF. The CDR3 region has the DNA TGTGCCTGGACTGAAGCCATGAACACTGAAGCTTTCTTT.

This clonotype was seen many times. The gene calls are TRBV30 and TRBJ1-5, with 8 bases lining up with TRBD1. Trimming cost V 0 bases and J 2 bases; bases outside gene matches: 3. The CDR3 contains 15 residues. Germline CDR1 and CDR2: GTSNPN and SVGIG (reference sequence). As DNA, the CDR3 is TGTGCCTGGAGTGTACCGGGACAGGGCAATCAGCCCCAGCATTTT. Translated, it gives CAWSVPGQGNQPQHF.

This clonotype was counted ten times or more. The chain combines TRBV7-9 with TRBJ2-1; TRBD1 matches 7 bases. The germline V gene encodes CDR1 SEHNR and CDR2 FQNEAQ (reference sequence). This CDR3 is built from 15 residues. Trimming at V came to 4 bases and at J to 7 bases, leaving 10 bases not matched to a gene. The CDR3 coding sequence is TGTGCCAGCAGCTACACAGGACAGGTTCGGAATGAGCAGTTCTTC. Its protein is CASSYTGQVRNEQFF.

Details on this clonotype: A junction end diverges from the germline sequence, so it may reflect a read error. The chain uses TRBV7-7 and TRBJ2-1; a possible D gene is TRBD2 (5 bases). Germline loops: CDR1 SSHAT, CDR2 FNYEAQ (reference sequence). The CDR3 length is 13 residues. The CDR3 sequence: CASSLIGGEEQFF. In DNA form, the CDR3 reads TGTGCTAGCAGCTTAATAGGAGGCGAGGAGCAGTTCTTC.

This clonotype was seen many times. The CDR3 reads CASSLKVVNEKLFF. CDR3 sequence (DNA): TGTGCCAGCAGCTTGAAGGTAGTGAATGAAAAACTGTTTTTT. The V and J genes are TRBV5-6 and TRBJ1-4; no reliable D call. The CDR3 has 14 residues. V lost 1 base and J 5 bases, leaving 9 bases between the germline ends. Germline V lookup: CDR1 SGHDT, CDR2 YYEEEE. The full variable domain, completed using reference TRBV5-6 and TRBJ1-4, is DAGVTQSPTHLIKTRGQQVTLRCSPKSGHDTVSWYQQALGQGPQFIFQYYEEEERQRGNFPDRFSGHQFPNYSSELNVNALLLGDSALYLCASSLKVVNEKLFFGSGTQLSVL.

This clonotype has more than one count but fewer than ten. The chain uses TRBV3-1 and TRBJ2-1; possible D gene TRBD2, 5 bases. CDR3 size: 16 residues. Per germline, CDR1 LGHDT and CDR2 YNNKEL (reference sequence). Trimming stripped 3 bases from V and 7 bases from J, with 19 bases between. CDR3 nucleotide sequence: TGTGCCAGCAGCCATAAAGGAGGCACTCTGCAAAATGAGCAGTTCTTC. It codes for CASSHKGGTLQNEQFF.

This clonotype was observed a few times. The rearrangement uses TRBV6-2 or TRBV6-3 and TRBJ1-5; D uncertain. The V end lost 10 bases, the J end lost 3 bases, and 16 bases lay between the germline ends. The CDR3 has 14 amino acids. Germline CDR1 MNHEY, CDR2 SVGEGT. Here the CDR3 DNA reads TGTGCCACCACTCGAGCTCCCACCAATCAGCCCCAGCATTTT. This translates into CATTRAPTNQPQHF.

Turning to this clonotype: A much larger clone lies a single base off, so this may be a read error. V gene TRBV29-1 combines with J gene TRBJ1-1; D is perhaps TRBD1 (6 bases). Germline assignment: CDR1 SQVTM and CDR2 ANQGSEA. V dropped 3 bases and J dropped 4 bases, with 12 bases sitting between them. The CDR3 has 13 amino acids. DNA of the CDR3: TGCAGCGTTGATATGCAGGGGAGCACTGAAGCTTTCTTT. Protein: CSVDMQGSTEAFF. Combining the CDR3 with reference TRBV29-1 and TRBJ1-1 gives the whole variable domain SAVISQKPSRDICQRGTSLTIQCQVDSQVTMMFWYRQQPGQSLTLIATANQGSEATYESGFVIDKFPISRPNLTFSTLTVSNMSPEDSSIYLCSVDMQGSTEAFFGQGTRLTVV.